Shown below are 23 T cell receptor beta chains from a single sample sequenced in a study of a mutant IDH1 vaccine in newly diagnosed glioma. Clones were sequenced by immunoSEQ multiplex PCR, and TCRdb holds only the in-frame ones, with some missing. This sample carries about 70,000 clones, around four fifths of them seen once, and the ten largest clones take about 4.5%. As to time point: baseline, week 1 (first vaccination visit). Treatment described: pre-vaccination baseline after standard-of-care therapy. This sample comprised peripheral blood mononuclear cells (PBMCs), obtained from a glioma patient treated with radiotherapy, temozolomide or both. These receptors came from a woman aged 18 to 35 with glioma. Some clones in this sample may be carry-over from other donors' samples.

The chain couples TRBV5-4 to TRBJ2-7, with D unresolved. From germline, CDR1 is SGHNT and CDR2 YYREEE (reference sequence). CDR3 length: 12 amino acids. V lost 2 bases and J lost 2, with 5 bases in between. This chain's CDR3 is CASSFNTYEQYF. CDR3 coding DNA: TGTGCCAGCAGCTTCAATACCTACGAGCAGTACTTC.

The chain links TRBV6-4 to TRBJ2-2; 14 bases map to TRBD2. Germline loops: CDR1 MRHNA, CDR2 SNTAGT. The CDR3 contains 17 residues. V dropped 5 bases and J dropped 0; count of bases not matched to a gene: 2. CDR3 sequence: CASSRTSGGTNTGELFF. The CDR3 DNA follows: TGTGCCAGCAGTCGGACTAGCGGGGGGACGAACACCGGGGAGCTGTTTTTT.

This clone was found a few times. This chain uses TRBV19 with TRBJ1-1; D is unclear. CDR1 is LNHDA, CDR2 SQIVND, per germline (reference sequence). V shed 4 bases and J shed 0 bases, with 9 bases lying between them. The CDR3 contains 14 residues. The CDR3 reads CASSTSNMNTEAFF. The CDR3 region has the DNA TGTGCCAGTAGTACTTCGAACATGAACACTGAAGCTTTCTTT.

The J gene is TRBJ1-4, the V gene TRBV7-8; D is unclear. The CDR3 is 14 residues long. The V gene lost 1 base and the J gene lost 7 bases, with 10 bases spanning the gap. Germline V gene sequence: CDR1 SGHVS, CDR2 FQNEAQ. CDR3 DNA sequence: TGTGCCAGCAGCTTAGGTATCTCGGGTGAAAAACTGTTTTTT. It translates to CASSLGISGEKLFF. The full variable domain, in which reference TRBV7-8 and TRBJ1-4 provide the parts outside the CDR3, is GAGVSQSPRYKVAKRGQDVALRCDPISGHVSLFWYQQALGQGPEFLTYFQNEAQLDKSGLPSDRFFAERPEGSVSTLKIQRTQQEDSAVYLCASSLGISGEKLFFGSGTQLSVL.

V usage is TRBV9 and J usage is TRBJ2-2, with a weak D call TRBD2 (6 bases). CDR3 length: 14 residues. Germline V gene data show CDR1 as SGDLS and CDR2 as YYNGEE. Between the trimmed V and J ends, which lost 6 bases and 3 bases, there was a span of 12 bases. The chain's CDR3 is CASTYSGDTGELFF. CDR3 DNA sequence: TGTGCCAGCACCTATAGCGGAGACACCGGGGAGCTGTTTTTT. Complete variable domain (other parts from reference TRBV9 and TRBJ2-2): DSGVTQTPKHLITATGQRVTLRCSPRSGDLSVYWYQQSLDQGLQFLIQYYNGEERAKGNILERFSAQQFPDLHSELNLSSLELGDSALYFCASTYSGDTGELFFGEGSRLTVL.

The chain links TRBV6-5 to TRBJ2-7; 8 positions match TRBD1. This CDR3 region has 15 residues. Per germline, CDR1 MNHEY and CDR2 SVGAGI. V trimming: 6 bases; J trimming: 0 bases; junction bases outside the gene matches: 7. This CDR3 is CASRPTGASSYEQYF. As DNA, the CDR3 is TGTGCCAGCAGACCGACAGGGGCGAGCTCCTACGAGCAGTACTTC.

The chain recombines TRBV5-1 with TRBJ1-1; D is unclear. V was clipped by 0 bases and J by 0 bases, with 9 bases between them. The CDR3 covers 15 residues. In germline, CDR1 is SGHRS, CDR2 YFSETQ. The chain's CDR3 is CASSLGELMNTEAFF. CDR3 nucleotide sequence: TGCGCCAGCAGCTTGGGGGAATTAATGAACACTGAAGCTTTCTTT.

This chain joins TRBV25-1 and TRBJ1-3; the D is unclear. Trimming pared 7 bases from V and 0 bases from J, leaving 13 bases between. The CDR3 extends over 15 amino acids. Germline lookup yields CDR1 MGHDK and CDR2 SYGVNS. CDR3 in amino acids: CASTLDNRSGNTIYF. The CDR3 region has the DNA TGTGCCAGCACCCTAGACAACCGCTCTGGAAACACCATATATTTT.

The chain recombines TRBV30 with TRBJ1-3; D is ambiguous. This CDR3 has 13 amino acids. Germline V CDR1 and CDR2: GTSNPN, SVGIG (reference sequence). V dropped 5 bases and J dropped 1 base, with 9 bases sitting between them. The CDR3 DNA sequence: TGTGCCTGGGAAAGAGTGTCTGGAAACACCATATATTTT. Protein product: CAWERVSGNTIYF.

This chain connects TRBV6-5 to TRBJ1-2; D is perhaps TRBD1 (5 bases). This CDR3 is 14 amino acids long. The V gene's germline CDR1 is MNHEY and CDR2 SVGAGI. V dropped 0 bases and J dropped 4 bases, with 9 bases sitting between them. The CDR3 protein is CASSYSGRSYGYTF. CDR3 coding DNA: TGTGCCAGCAGTTACTCGGGACGGAGCTATGGCTACACCTTC.

The chain is built from TRBV9 and TRBJ2-3; D is undetermined. CDR1 and CDR2 (germline): SGDLS, YYNGEE. The CDR3 extends over 13 amino acids. V was clipped by 0 bases and J by 4 bases, with 6 bases between them. The CDR3 DNA is TGTGCCAGCAGCGTAGATCGGGCAGATACGCAGTATTTT. Protein product: CASSVDRADTQYF.

The chain couples TRBV5-6 to TRBJ2-3; 7 bases fit TRBD1. Germline V gene sequence: CDR1 SGHDT, CDR2 YYEEEE. The CDR3 loop spans 13 amino acids. The V and J ends lost 3 bases and 6 bases, in that order; junction bases with no gene match: 4. This chain's CDR3 is CASSYRGRDTQYF. CDR3 bases: TGTGCCAGCAGCTACAGGGGTCGGGATACGCAGTATTTT. The variable domain in full, completed from reference TRBV5-6 and TRBJ2-3, reads DAGVTQSPTHLIKTRGQQVTLRCSPKSGHDTVSWYQQALGQGPQFIFQYYEEEERQRGNFPDRFSGHQFPNYSSELNVNALLLGDSALYLCASSYRGRDTQYFGPGTRLTVL.

Worth noting for this clone: At one end, the junction sequence differs from germline, possibly due to a read error. This chain links TRBV2 with TRBJ2-7; tentative D call: TRBD2 (6 bases). The length of the CDR3 is 15 residues. Germline loops: CDR1 SNHLY, CDR2 FYNNEI. The CDR3 spells CASSDLLRSGTRENF. The CDR3 DNA reads TGTGCCAGCAGTGACCTCCTGCGCTCCGGGACTCGTGAGAACTTC.

The chain uses TRBV7-9 and TRBJ2-7; 11 bases line up with TRBD1. Germline V lookup: CDR1 SEHNR, CDR2 FQNEAQ (reference sequence). Trimming removed 5 bases from V and 3 bases from J; junction bases left unmatched: 6. This CDR3 region has 15 residues. CDR3 coding DNA: TGTGCCAGCAGCCCTCCCGGGACAGGGGGCTACGAGCAGTACTTC. Residues: CASSPPGTGGYEQYF.

The chain carries TRBV4-2 and TRBJ1-2; D uncertain. The germline V gene has CDR1 LGHNA and CDR2 YNFKEQ. The CDR3 length is 16 residues. Between the trimmed V and J ends, which lost 0 bases and 4 bases, there was a span of 15 bases. CDR3 sequence (DNA): TGTGCCAGCAGCCAAGAGGATGGGGATGGCGGCTATGGCTACACCTTC. Encoded protein: CASSQEDGDGGYGYTF.

This clone came up a few times. The CDR3 region has the DNA TGTGCCAGCAGCGAAGTGACTGGCAGACATAGCAATCAGCCCCAGCATTTT. As protein: CASSEVTGRHSNQPQHF. The J gene is TRBJ1-5, the V gene TRBV21-1. TRBV21-1 is tagged as a pseudogene. The length of the CDR3 is 17 residues.

V and J are TRBV19 and TRBJ2-3, with no clear D. CDR3 size: 11 residues. Trimming pared 3 bases from V and 6 bases from J, leaving 4 bases between. CDR1 is LNHDA, CDR2 SQIVND, per germline (reference sequence). CDR3 bases: TGTGCCAGTAGTATCTTGGATACGCAGTATTTT. This codes for CASSILDTQYF.

The rearrangement links TRBV6-5 to TRBJ2-2; D is ambiguous. CDR1 MNHEY and CDR2 SVGAGI come from the germline V gene. The CDR3 is made up of 11 amino acids. The ends were cut back, 6 bases at V and 11 bases at J, with 10 bases in the middle. The CDR3: CASSPGTELFF. The CDR3 region has the DNA TGTGCCAGCAGCCCAGGCACAGAGCTGTTTTTT.

The chain recombines TRBV5-6 with TRBJ2-5; no definite D call. With 0 bases removed from V and 5 bases from J, the gap between germline ends came to 8 bases. The germline V gene encodes CDR1 SGHDT and CDR2 YYEEEE. The CDR3 totals 13 residues. Here the CDR3 reads CASSLVGPETQYF. As DNA, the CDR3 is TGTGCCAGCAGCTTGGTCGGACCTGAGACCCAGTACTTC.

The chain combines TRBV6-1 with TRBJ1-1; no clear D. The V end lost 6 bases, the J end lost 5 bases, and 10 bases lay between the germline ends. CDR1 is MNHNS, CDR2 SASEGT, per germline. CDR3 length: 12 residues. As DNA, the CDR3 is TGTGCCAGCAGGCCTCCTGGGACTGAAGCTTTCTTT. It encodes CASRPPGTEAFF.

The genes are TRBV18 and TRBJ2-3, with TRBD2 matching 15 bases. V trimming: 6 bases; J trimming: 4 bases; junction bases outside the gene matches: 5. Germline CDR1 KGHSH, CDR2 LQKENI. CDR3 length: 16 residues. The CDR3 sequence: CASSWTSGRVPDTQYF. As DNA, the CDR3 is TGTGCCAGCTCCTGGACTAGCGGGAGGGTGCCAGATACGCAGTATTTT.

V and J are TRBV6-5 and TRBJ1-3; D unclear. The germline gives CDR1 MNHEY, CDR2 SVGAGI. With 0 bases removed from V and 0 bases from J, the gap between germline ends came to 6 bases. CDR3 length: 15 residues. CDR3 DNA: TGTGCCAGCAGTTACTCTGGAGGCTCTGGAAACACCATATATTTT. This gives the protein CASSYSGGSGNTIYF.

The J gene is TRBJ1-5, the V gene TRBV10-2; the match to TRBD1 covers 7 bases. CDR1 is WSHSY, CDR2 SAAADI, per germline. With 8 bases clipped from V and 8 bases from J, the junction kept 15 bases outside the gene matches. The CDR3 consists of 15 residues. CDR3 protein: CASRRWDSLSEPQHF. The DNA of the CDR3 is TGCGCCAGCCGCCGCTGGGACAGTCTTAGCGAGCCCCAGCATTTT.